The TCR beta chain described here comes from a study of OX40 agonist ivuxolimab in advanced cancers. The wider study: Patients receiving dose escalation had hepatocellular carcinoma, melanoma, renal cell or head and neck cancer. At 82.7% male, the cohort had a mean age of about 60 years, ranging from roughly 23 to 80. Findings and limits, study-wide: Clonal expansion was seen in CD4+ and CD8+ blood T cells by week 6 at 0.1 to 3.0 mg/kg.

The CDR3 length is 12 residues. From germline, CDR1 is SNHLY and CDR2 FYNNEI. In the case of this clone: As yet, its antigen is unknown.

Sequencing was performed with immunoSEQ multiplex PCR; in TCRdb, only in-frame clones are kept and a portion is missing. The sample contains roughly 44,000 clones, 80% of which appear only once. This sample comprised CD4+ or CD8+ T cells sorted from blood, obtained in a trial of the OX40 agonist ivuxolimab. The chain couples TRBV2 to TRBJ2-5; D call uncertain. The assigned J gene may be wrong: the sequence end matches TRBJ2-7 better. This receptor was taken from an adult with an advanced solid tumor such as melanoma, head and neck, liver or kidney cancer. In DNA, the CDR3 is TGTGCCAGCAGTGCTAGCTCCTACGAGCAGTACTTC. Its protein product is CASSASSYEQYF.